The 10 T cell receptor beta chains given below trace back to one sample, sequenced in a study of response to subunit inactivated influenza vaccine. TCRdb analysed the RT-PCR reads with MiXCR anew, one entry per CDR3 protein. The top ten hold approximately 12% of the sample, which has a few hundred thousand distinct CDR3 sequences, approximately 14% seen once. The sample here was PBMCs from blood, taken 12 days after vaccination. Receptor source: a man aged 50 or older who received an inactivated influenza vaccine.

This clonotype was counted a few times. The CDR3 region has the DNA TGTGCCAGCTCTCCTAGCGGGAGGGCCGTTAGCCACGAGCAGTACTTC. Translated, it gives CASSPSGRAVSHEQYF. V gene TRBV18 combines with J gene TRBJ2-7; 12 bases fit TRBD2. Germline CDR1 reads KGHSH; CDR2 reads LQKENI. This CDR3 region has 16 residues. V shed 6 bases and J 5 bases; nucleotides not matched to a gene: 11.

This clonotype has just a few counts. This sequence joins TRBV4-2 and TRBJ2-1; unclear D gene. Per the germline V gene, CDR1 is LGHNA and CDR2 is YNFKEQ. With 0 bases removed from V and 10 bases from J, the gap between germline ends came to 10 bases. The CDR3 extends over 13 amino acids. The CDR3 protein is CASSQDLHREQFF. The CDR3 DNA is TGTGCCAGCAGCCAAGACCTCCATAGGGAGCAGTTCTTC.

The rearrangement uses TRBV7-8 and TRBJ2-7, with D perhaps matching TRBD1 (6 bases). Germline CDR1 is SGHVS and CDR2 is FQNEAQ. The CDR3 runs 15 residues. The V end lost 3 bases, the J end lost 3 bases, and 15 bases lay between the germline ends. The CDR3 loop is CASSFGQYKDYEQYF. For the CDR3, the DNA is TGTGCCAGCAGCTTCGGACAGTATAAAGACTACGAGCAGTACTTC.

V and J are TRBV7-9 and TRBJ2-1, with 8 bases aligning to TRBD2. From germline, CDR1 is SEHNR and CDR2 FQNEAQ (reference sequence). The CDR3 has 16 residues. V shed 0 bases and J 4 bases; nucleotides not matched to a gene: 5. For the CDR3, the DNA is TGTGCCAGCAGCTTAGCTCCGGGACTAGATTACAATGAGCAGTTCTTC. Translation: CASSLAPGLDYNEQFF.

The chain has TRBV5-5 and TRBJ2-2; D perhaps matches TRBD1 (5 bases). CDR3 length: 15 residues. Germline V CDR1 and CDR2: SGHKS, YYEKEE (reference sequence). Trimming shortened V by 4 bases and J by 7 bases, and 17 bases separated the two germline ends. In DNA form, the CDR3 reads TGTGCCAGCAGCCCCCTGGACACAGAGAGCGGGGAGCTGTTTTTT. Residues: CASSPLDTESGELFF.

This clonotype has only a few counts. The V call is TRBV28, the J call TRBJ2-1, with D possibly called TRBD1 or TRBD2 (5 bases each). V dropped 5 bases and J dropped 2 bases, with 19 bases sitting between them. Germline CDR1 reads MDHEN; CDR2 reads SYDVKM. CDR3 length: 17 residues. The CDR3 DNA reads as TGTGCCAGCAGTCCCCAGCGGTCGGGGCGACCCTACAATGAGCAGTTCTTC. As protein: CASSPQRSGRPYNEQFF.

This clonotype was observed a handful of times. The rearrangement uses TRBV4-2 and TRBJ2-6; tentatively, D is TRBD2 (6 bases). The germline gives CDR1 LGHNA, CDR2 YNFKEQ. The CDR3 has 14 amino acids. The V gene lost 1 base and the J gene lost 12 bases, with 13 bases spanning the gap. The CDR3 sequence: CASSQGGDLTVLTF. DNA for the CDR3: TGTGCCAGCAGCCAAGGCGGGGACCTCACCGTCCTGACTTTC.

In this sample, this clonotype turned up many times. The CDR3 reads CASSDPQVPSNTEAFF. Here the CDR3 DNA reads TGTGCCAGCAGCGACCCTCAGGTTCCCTCGAACACTGAAGCTTTCTTT. The rearrangement joins TRBV7-2 to TRBJ1-1; D uncertain. V shed 5 bases and J shed 1 base, with 17 bases lying between them. Germline CDR1 and CDR2: SGHTA and FQGNSA. CDR3 length: 16 residues.

The CDR3 coding sequence is TGTGCCACCAGTGATTCGCGGGACAGGGTTAGCAATCAGCCCCAGCATTTT. Its translation is CATSDSRDRVSNQPQHF. The rearrangement links TRBV24-1 to TRBJ1-5, with 9 bases identical to TRBD1. Germline V gene sequence: CDR1 KGHDR, CDR2 SFDVKD. V shed 2 bases and J 0 bases; nucleotides not matched to a gene: 4. This CDR3 has 17 residues.

There are a few counts of this clonotype. The chain recombines TRBV5-1 with TRBJ2-1; no reliable D call. Trimming left V 7 bases short and J 6 bases short, with 17 bases between. The germline CDR1 and CDR2 sequences are SGHRS and YFSETQ. The CDR3 loop spans 14 amino acids. The CDR3 loop is CASSTSAGVNEQFF. The CDR3 nucleotides read TGCGCCAGCTCAACTTCCGCAGGAGTCAATGAGCAGTTCTTC.